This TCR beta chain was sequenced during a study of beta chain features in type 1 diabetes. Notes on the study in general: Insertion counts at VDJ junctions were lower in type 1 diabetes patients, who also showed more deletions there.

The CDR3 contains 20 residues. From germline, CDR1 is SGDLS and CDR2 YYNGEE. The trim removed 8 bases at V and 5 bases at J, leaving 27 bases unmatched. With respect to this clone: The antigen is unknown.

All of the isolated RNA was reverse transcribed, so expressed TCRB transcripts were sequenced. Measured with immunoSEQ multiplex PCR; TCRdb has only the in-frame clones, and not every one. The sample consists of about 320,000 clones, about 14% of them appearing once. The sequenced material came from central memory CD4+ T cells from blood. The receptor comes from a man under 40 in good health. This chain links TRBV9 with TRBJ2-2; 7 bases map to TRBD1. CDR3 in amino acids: CASSPRPTGTELSGTGELFF. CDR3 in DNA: TGTGCCAGTTCCCCCCGGCCGACCGGGACAGAGTTATCAGGTACCGGGGAGCTGTTTTTT.